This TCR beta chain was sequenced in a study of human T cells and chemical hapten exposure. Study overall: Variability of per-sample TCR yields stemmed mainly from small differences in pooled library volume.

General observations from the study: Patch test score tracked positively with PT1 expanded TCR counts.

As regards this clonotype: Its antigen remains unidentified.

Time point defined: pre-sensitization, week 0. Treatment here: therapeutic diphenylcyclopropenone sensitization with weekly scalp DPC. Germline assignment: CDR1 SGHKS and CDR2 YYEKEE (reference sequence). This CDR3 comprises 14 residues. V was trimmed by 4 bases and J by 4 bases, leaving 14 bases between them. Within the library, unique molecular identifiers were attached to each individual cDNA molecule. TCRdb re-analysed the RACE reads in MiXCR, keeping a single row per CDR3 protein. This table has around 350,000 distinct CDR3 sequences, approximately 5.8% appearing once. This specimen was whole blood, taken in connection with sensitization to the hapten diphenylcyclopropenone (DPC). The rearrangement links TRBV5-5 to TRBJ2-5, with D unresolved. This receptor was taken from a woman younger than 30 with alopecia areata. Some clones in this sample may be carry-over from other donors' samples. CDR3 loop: CASSPTIYRETQYF. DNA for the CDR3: TGTGCCAGCAGCCCCACGATTTACCGAGAGACCCAGTACTTC. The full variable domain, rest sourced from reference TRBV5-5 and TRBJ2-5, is DAGVTQSPTHLIKTRGQQVTLRCSPISGHKSVSWYQQVLGQGPQFIFQYYEKEERGRGNFPDRFSARQFPNYSSELNVNALLLGDSALYLCASSPTIYRETQYFGPGTRLLVL.